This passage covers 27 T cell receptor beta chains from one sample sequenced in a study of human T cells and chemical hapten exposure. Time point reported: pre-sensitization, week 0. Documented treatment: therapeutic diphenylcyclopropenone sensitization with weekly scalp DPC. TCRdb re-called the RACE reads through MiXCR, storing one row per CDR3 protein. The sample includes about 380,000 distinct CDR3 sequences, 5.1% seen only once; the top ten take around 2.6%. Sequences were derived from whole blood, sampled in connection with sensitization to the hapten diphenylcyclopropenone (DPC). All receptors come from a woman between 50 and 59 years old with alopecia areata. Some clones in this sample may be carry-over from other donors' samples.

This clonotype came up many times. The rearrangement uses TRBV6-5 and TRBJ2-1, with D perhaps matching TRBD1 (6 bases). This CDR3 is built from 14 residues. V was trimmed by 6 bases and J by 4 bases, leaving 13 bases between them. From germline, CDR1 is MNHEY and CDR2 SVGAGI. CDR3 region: CASRGPQGYNEQFF. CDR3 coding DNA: TGTGCCAGCAGGGGGCCACAGGGATACAATGAGCAGTTCTTC.

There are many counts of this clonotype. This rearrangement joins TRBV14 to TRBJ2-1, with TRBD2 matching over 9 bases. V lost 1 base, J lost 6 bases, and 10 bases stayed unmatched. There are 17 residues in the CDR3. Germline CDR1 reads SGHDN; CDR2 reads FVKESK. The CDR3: CASSQVGGTSSFNEQFF. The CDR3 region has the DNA TGTGCCAGCAGCCAAGTTGGAGGGACTAGCAGTTTCAATGAGCAGTTCTTC.

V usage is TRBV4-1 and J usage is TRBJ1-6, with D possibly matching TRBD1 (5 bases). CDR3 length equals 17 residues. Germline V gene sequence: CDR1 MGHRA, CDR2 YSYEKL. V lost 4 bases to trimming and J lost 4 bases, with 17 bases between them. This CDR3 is CASSRSAGTAYNSPLHF. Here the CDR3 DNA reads TGCGCCAGCAGCCGCTCAGCCGGGACGGCGTATAATTCACCCCTCCACTTT.

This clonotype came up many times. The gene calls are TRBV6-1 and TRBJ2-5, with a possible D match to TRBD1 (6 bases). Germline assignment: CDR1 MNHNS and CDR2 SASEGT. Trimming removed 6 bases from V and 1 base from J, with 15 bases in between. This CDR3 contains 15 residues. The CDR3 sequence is CASSPYRVGQETQYF. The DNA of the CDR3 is TGTGCCAGCAGCCCATACAGGGTCGGCCAAGAGACCCAGTACTTC.

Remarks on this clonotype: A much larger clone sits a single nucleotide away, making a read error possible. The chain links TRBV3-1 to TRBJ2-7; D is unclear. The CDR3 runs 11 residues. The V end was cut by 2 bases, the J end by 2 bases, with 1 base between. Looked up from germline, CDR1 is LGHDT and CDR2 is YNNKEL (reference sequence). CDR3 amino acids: CASSQPYEQYF. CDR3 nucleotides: TGTGCCAGCAGCCAACCCTACGAGCAGTACTTC.

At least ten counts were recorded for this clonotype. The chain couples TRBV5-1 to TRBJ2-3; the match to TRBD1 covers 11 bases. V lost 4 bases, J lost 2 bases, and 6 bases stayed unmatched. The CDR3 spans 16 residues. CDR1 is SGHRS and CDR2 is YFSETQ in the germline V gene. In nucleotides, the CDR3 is TGCGCCAGCAGCGCTGGACAGGGGGCGGCCACAGATACGCAGTATTTT. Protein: CASSAGQGAATDTQYF.

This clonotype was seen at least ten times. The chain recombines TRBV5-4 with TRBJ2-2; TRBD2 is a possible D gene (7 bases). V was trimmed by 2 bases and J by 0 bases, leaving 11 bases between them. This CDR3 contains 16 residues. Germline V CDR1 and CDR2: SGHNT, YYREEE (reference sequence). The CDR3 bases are TGTGCCAGCAGCTTAGGGGGACTACCGAACACCGGGGAGCTGTTTTTT. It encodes CASSLGGLPNTGELFF.

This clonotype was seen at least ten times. CDR3 protein: CASSLAEDEQFF. The CDR3 DNA reads as TGTGCCAGCAGTTTAGCGGAGGATGAGCAGTTCTTC. This chain connects TRBV12-3 or TRBV12-4 to TRBJ2-1; tentatively, D is TRBD2 (5 bases). This CDR3 has 12 residues. The V end was cut by 0 bases, the J end by 8 bases, with 5 bases between.

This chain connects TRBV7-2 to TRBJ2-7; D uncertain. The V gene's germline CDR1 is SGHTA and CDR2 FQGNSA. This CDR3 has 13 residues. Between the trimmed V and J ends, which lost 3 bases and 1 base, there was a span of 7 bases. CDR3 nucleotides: TGTGCCAGCAGCTTCTCCATTTCCTACGAGCAGTACTTC. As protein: CASSFSISYEQYF.

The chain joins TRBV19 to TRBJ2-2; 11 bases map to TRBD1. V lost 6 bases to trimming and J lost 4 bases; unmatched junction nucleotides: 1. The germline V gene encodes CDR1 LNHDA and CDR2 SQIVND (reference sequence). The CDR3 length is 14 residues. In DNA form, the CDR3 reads TGTGCCAGTAGGGACAGGGGGCTCACCGGGGAGCTGTTTTTT. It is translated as CASRDRGLTGELFF.

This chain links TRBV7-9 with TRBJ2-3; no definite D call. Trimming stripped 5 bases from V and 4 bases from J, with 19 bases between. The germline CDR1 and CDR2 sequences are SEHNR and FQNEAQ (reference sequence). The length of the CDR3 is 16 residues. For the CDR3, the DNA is TGTGCCAGCAGCCCGTCTGATGTAGGTGTTTCAGATACGCAGTATTTT. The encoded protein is CASSPSDVGVSDTQYF.

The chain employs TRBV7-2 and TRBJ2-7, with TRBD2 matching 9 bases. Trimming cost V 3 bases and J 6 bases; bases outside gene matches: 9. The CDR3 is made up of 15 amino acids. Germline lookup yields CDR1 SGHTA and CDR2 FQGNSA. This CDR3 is CASSLAGGPYSEQYF. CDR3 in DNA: TGTGCCAGCAGCTTGGCGGGAGGGCCCTATAGCGAGCAGTACTTC.

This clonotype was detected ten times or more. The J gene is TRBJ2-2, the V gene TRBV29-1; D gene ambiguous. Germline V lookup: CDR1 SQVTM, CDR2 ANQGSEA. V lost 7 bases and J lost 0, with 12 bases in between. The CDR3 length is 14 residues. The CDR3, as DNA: TGCAGCGCCCCCGGGCCAGCGAACACCGGGGAGCTGTTTTTT. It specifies CSAPGPANTGELFF.

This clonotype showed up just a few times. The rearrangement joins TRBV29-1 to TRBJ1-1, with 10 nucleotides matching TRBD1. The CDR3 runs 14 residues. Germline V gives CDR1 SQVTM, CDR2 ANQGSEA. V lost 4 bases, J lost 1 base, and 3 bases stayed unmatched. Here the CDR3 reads CSVAGTGANTEAFF. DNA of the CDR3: TGCAGCGTTGCCGGGACAGGGGCGAACACTGAAGCTTTCTTT.

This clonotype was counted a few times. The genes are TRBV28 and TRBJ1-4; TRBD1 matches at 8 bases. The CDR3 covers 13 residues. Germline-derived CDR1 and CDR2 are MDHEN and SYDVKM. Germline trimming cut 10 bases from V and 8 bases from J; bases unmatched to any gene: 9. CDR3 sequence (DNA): TGTGCCACCCTACAGGGGGTAGAAGAAAAACTGTTTTTT. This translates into CATLQGVEEKLFF.

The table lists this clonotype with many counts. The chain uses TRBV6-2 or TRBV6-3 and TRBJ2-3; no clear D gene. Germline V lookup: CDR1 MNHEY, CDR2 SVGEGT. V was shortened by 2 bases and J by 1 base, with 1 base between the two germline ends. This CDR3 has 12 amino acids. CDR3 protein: CASSYGTDTQYF. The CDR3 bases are TGTGCCAGCAGTTACGGCACAGATACGCAGTATTTT.

The CDR3 nucleotides read TGTGCCAGCAGCTGGAACGTCCTTGGACAGAGGGCTCTAAGTAATGAAAAACTGTTTTTT. Translation: CASSWNVLGQRALSNEKLFF. The chain carries TRBV11-2 and TRBJ1-4; D perhaps matches TRBD1 (6 bases). The CDR3 covers 20 residues. V was clipped by 4 bases and J by 4 bases, with 28 bases between them. Germline CDR1 is SGHAT and CDR2 is FQNNGV.

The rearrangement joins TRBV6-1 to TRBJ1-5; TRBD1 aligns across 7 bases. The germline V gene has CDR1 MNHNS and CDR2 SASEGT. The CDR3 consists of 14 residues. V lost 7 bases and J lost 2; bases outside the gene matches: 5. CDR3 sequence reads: CASNRQGGNQPQHF. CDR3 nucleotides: TGTGCCAGCAACCGACAGGGCGGCAATCAGCCCCAGCATTTT.

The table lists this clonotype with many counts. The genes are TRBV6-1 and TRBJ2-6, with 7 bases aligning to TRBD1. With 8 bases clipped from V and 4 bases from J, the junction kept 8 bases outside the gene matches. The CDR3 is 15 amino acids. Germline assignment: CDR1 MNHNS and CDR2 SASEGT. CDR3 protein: CASLQRGLGANVLTF. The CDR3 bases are TGTGCCAGCCTACAGAGGGGGCTGGGGGCCAACGTCCTGACTTTC.

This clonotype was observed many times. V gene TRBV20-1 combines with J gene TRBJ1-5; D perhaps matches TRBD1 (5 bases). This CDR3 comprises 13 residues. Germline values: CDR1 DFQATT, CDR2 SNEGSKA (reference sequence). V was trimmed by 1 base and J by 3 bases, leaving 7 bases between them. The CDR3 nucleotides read TGCAGTGCTAGAGGGGGACCCAATCAGCCCCAGCATTTT. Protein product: CSARGGPNQPQHF.

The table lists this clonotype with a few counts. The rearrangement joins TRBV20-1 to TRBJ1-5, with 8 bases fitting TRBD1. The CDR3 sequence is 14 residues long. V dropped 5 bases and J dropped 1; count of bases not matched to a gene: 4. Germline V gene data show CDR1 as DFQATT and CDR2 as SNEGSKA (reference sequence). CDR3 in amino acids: CSAPDRGSNQPQHF. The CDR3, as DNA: TGCAGTGCTCCTGACAGGGGAAGCAATCAGCCCCAGCATTTT.

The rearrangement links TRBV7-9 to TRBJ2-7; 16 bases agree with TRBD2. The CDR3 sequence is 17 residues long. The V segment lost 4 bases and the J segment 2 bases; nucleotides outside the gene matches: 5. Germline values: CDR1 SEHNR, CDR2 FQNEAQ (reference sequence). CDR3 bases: TGTGCCAGCAGCTCTGGGACTAGCGGGAGGGCCCCCTACGAGCAGTACTTC. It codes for CASSSGTSGRAPYEQYF.

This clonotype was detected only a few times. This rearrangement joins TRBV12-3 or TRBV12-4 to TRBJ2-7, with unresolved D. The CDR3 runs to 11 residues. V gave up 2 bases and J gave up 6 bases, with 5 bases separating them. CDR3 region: CASSLSVEQYF. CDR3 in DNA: TGTGCCAGCAGTTTAAGCGTCGAGCAGTACTTC.

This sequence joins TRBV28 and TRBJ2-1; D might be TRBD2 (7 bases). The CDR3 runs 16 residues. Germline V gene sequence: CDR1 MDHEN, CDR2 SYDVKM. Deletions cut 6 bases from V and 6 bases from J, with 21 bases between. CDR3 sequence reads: CASSPRAWGGGNEQFF. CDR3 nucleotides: TGTGCCAGCAGCCCGAGGGCCTGGGGGGGCGGCAATGAGCAGTTCTTC.

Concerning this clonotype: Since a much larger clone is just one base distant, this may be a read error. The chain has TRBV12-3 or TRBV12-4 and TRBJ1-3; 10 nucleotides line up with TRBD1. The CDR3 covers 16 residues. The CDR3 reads CASSLPTGGSGSTIYF. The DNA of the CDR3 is TGTGCCAGCAGTCTCCCGACAGGGGGCTCTGGAAGCACCATATATTTT.

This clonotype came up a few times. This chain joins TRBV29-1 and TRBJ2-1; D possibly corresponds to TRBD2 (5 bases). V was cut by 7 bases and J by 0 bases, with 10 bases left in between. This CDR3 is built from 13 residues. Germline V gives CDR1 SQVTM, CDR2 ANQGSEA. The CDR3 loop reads CSANAGSYNEQFF. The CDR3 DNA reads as TGCAGCGCTAACGCGGGCTCCTACAATGAGCAGTTCTTC.

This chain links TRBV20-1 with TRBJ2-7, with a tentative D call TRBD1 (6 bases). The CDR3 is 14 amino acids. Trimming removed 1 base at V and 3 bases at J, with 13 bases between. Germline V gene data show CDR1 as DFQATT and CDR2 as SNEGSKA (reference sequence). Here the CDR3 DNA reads TGCAGTGCTAGAGGGGACACCCCCCGCTACGAGCAGTACTTC. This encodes CSARGDTPRYEQYF.